Listed below are T cell receptor beta chains from one sample, sequenced in a study of T cells in narcolepsy. Method: immunoSEQ multiplex PCR; TCRdb's copy keeps in-frame clones and lacks some. The data show tens of thousands of clones, around 83% seen once. What was sequenced was CD45RA- memory CD4+ T cells from PBMCs. The source of these receptors is a human donor with narcolepsy. CDR3s include the opening cysteine and the closing phenylalanine or tryptophan. The order of the fields is V gene, clone size, D gene, J gene, CDR3 protein, CDR3 DNA. A D gene is named only where the DNA matches it firmly. Size is stated for part of the rows, as once, few or many counts, or as a class when the clone is expanded.

TRBV28	NA	TRBD1	TRBJ1-1	CASTSTGGITEAFF	TGTGCCAGCACTTCCACAGGGGGAATAACTGAAGCTTTCTTT
TRBV6-5	NA	NA	TRBJ1-6	CASSYSINLAGSPLHF	TGTGCCAGCAGTTACTCGATTAATCTAGCGGGCTCACCCCTCCACTTT
TRBV10-2	NA	NA	TRBJ1-6	CASVAQTASPLHF	TGCGCCAGCGTGGCGCAAACCGCTTCACCCCTCCACTTT
TRBV11-1	NA	TRBD1	TRBJ2-7	CASSLLDRGQIAYEQYF	TGTGCCAGCAGCTTACTCGACAGGGGTCAAATTGCCTACGAGCAGTACTTC
TRBV6-6	NA	NA	TRBJ2-3	CASSSSTDTQYF	TGTGCCAGCAGCTCTAGCACAGATACGCAGTATTTT
TRBV5-1	NA	TRBD2	TRBJ2-7	CASSRLAGGPGYEQYF	TGCGCCAGCAGCCGCCTAGCGGGAGGGCCTGGGTACGAGCAGTACTTC
TRBV5-4	NA	TRBD1	TRBJ2-3	CASSIGQGHTDTQYF	TGTGCCAGCAGCATTGGACAGGGGCACACAGATACGCAGTATTTT
TRBV19	NA	NA	TRBJ2-1	CASLRAGEQFF	TGTGCCAGTCTGAGGGCAGGTGAGCAGTTCTTC
TRBV11-2	NA	NA	TRBJ1-2	CASSERTRYGYTF	TGTGCCAGCAGCGAACGGACACGGTATGGCTACACCTTC
TRBV7-9	NA	NA	TRBJ1-2	CASSPDRSNYGYTF	TGTGCCAGCAGCCCCGACAGGTCGAACTATGGCTACACCTTC
TRBV28	NA	TRBD1	TRBJ1-1	CASSLPGQGVPKAFF	TGTGCCAGCAGTCTACCGGGACAGGGGGTGCCTAAAGCTTTCTTT
TRBV11-3	NA	NA	TRBJ1-1	CASSPLGNTEAFF	TGTGCCAGCAGCCCGCTCGGGAACACTGAAGCTTTCTTT
TRBV7-8	few	NA	TRBJ2-1	CASSCFGYLAALNEQFF	TGTGCCAGCAGCTGTTTTGGGTACCTTGCAGCACTCAATGAGCAGTTCTTC
TRBV9	NA	NA	TRBJ1-5	CASSVGAGPDQPQHF	TGTGCCAGCAGCGTAGGGGCCGGCCCGGATCAGCCCCAGCATTTT
TRBV19	NA	NA	TRBJ1-3	CASSLSPGNTIYF	TGTGCCAGTAGTCTCTCCCCCGGAAACACCATATATTTT
TRBV6-5	NA	NA	TRBJ2-7	CASSYEAGQSYEQYF	TGTGCCAGCAGTTACGAAGCGGGACAATCCTACGAGCAGTACTTC
TRBV20-1	once	NA	TRBJ2-7	CSARGGREQYF	TGCAGTGCTAGGGGGGGGCGCGAGCAGTACTTC
TRBV11-2	NA	NA	TRBJ2-3	CASSLGDTQYF	TGTGCCAGCAGCTTAGGCGATACGCAGTATTTT
TRBV6-1	NA	TRBD2	TRBJ2-5	CASSEGGGQETQYF	TGTGCCAGCAGTGAAGGGGGGGGCCAAGAGACCCAGTACTTC
TRBV27	few	NA	TRBJ1-6	CASKVGQTYNSPLHF	TGTGCCAGCAAAGTTGGGCAGACCTATAATTCACCCCTCCACTTT
TRBV10-3	NA	TRBD1	TRBJ2-1	CAISTGTAYNEQFF	TGTGCCATCAGTACCGGGACAGCCTACAATGAGCAGTTCTTC
TRBV6-5	few	NA	TRBJ1-1	CASSYSPGLSTEAFF	TGTGCCAGCAGTTACTCGCCAGGGTTAAGCACTGAAGCTTTCTTT
TRBV5-4	NA	NA	TRBJ2-5	CASSSQETQYF	TGTGCCAGCAGCTCCCAAGAGACCCAGTACTTC
TRBV7-2	NA	NA	TRBJ1-1	CASSLEGRGQTFF	TGTGCCAGCAGCTTAGAAGGGCGGGGGCAAACTTTCTTT
TRBV11-2	NA	NA	TRBJ2-5	CASSLGGTTQETQYF	TGTGCCAGCAGCTTAGGGGGGACGACCCAAGAGACCCAGTACTTC
TRBV10-2	once	TRBD2	TRBJ2-1	CASNTPGTSGRAHGNEQFF	TGCGCCAGCAATACACCCGGGACTAGCGGGAGGGCCCATGGGAATGAGCAGTTCTTC
TRBV6-1	once	TRBD1	TRBJ2-2	CASRTGGVTGELFF	TGTGCCAGCAGGACAGGGGGCGTCACCGGGGAGCTGTTTTTT
TRBV5-6	NA	TRBD1	TRBJ2-7	CASSYEDRATYEQYF	TGTGCCAGCAGCTACGAGGACAGGGCCACCTACGAGCAGTACTTC
TRBV9	NA	TRBD1	TRBJ2-7	CASSVAGQGLYEQYF	TGTGCCAGCAGCGTAGCTGGACAGGGACTGTACGAGCAGTACTTC
TRBV7-2	NA	TRBD2	TRBJ2-7	CASSLAGGSSYEQYF	TGTGCCAGCAGTTTAGCGGGGGGGAGCTCCTACGAGCAGTACTTC
TRBV4-1	NA	TRBD2	TRBJ2-7	CASSQETSGEVYEQYF	TGCGCCAGCAGCCAAGAGACTAGCGGGGAGGTCTACGAGCAGTACTTC
TRBV27	NA	NA	TRBJ1-4	CASSYGEGKLFF	TGTGCCAGCAGCTACGGAGAGGGAAAACTGTTTTTT
TRBV28	NA	NA	TRBJ1-6	CASSYTRDGRSPLHF	TGTGCCAGCAGTTATACTCGGGATGGGCGTTCACCCCTCCACTTT
TRBV5-5	NA	TRBD1	TRBJ1-2	CASRNDRGAVGYTF	TGTGCCAGCAGAAATGACAGGGGTGCGGTTGGCTACACCTTC
TRBV7-6	NA	TRBD2	TRBJ2-1	CASSLKFSAGGYNEQFF	TGTGCCAGCAGCTTAAAGTTTAGTGCGGGGGGATACAATGAGCAGTTCTTC
TRBV2	NA	NA	TRBJ2-1	CASSEGQTQFF	TGTGCCAGCAGTGAAGGGCAGACTCAGTTCTTC
TRBV5-6	NA	NA	TRBJ1-2	CASKRLAGVHGYTF	TGTGCCAGCAAGCGGTTAGCAGGGGTCCATGGCTACACCTTC
TRBV27	NA	TRBD1	TRBJ1-1	CASSPRQGQGRTEAFF	TGTGCCAGCAGTCCCCGACAGGGGCAAGGTCGCACTGAAGCTTTCTTT
TRBV5-4	NA	NA	TRBJ2-3	CASSLYVGATDTQYF	TGTGCCAGCAGCTTGTATGTTGGCGCGACCGATACGCAGTATTTT
TRBV5-4	once	NA	TRBJ1-1	CASSLANLGTHFGNTEAFF	NA
TRBV6-5	NA	NA	TRBJ2-1	CASRTGDYEQFF	TGTGCCAGCAGAACAGGGGACTATGAGCAGTTCTTC
TRBV7-6	NA	NA	TRBJ2-3	CASSLQQGATDTQYF	TGTGCCAGCAGCTTACAACAGGGAGCCACAGATACGCAGTATTTT
TRBV4-1	NA	NA	TRBJ2-2	CASSQVNMGLDTGELFF	TGCGCCAGCAGCCAAGTGAATATGGGTTTGGACACCGGGGAGCTGTTTTTT
TRBV18	NA	NA	TRBJ2-5	CASSPRGGGLQETQYF	TGTGCCAGCTCACCACGGGGTGGCGGGCTCCAAGAGACCCAGTACTTC
TRBV5-3	NA	NA	TRBJ2-6	CARSLGSATQGSGANVLTF	TGTGCCAGAAGCTTGGGGTCGGCCACCCAGGGCTCTGGGGCCAACGTCCTGACTTTC
TRBV4-1	NA	NA	TRBJ2-3	CASSQEGRASTDTQYF	TGCGCCAGCAGCCAAGAGGGCAGGGCTAGCACAGATACGCAGTATTTT
TRBV15	NA	NA	TRBJ1-2	CATSQSSGGAGGYTF	TGTGCCACCAGCCAATCATCCGGGGGCGCGGGGGGCTACACCTTC
TRBV19	NA	TRBD2	TRBJ2-2	CASKTSGTLTGELFF	TGTGCCAGTAAGACTAGCGGTACACTCACCGGGGAGCTGTTTTTT